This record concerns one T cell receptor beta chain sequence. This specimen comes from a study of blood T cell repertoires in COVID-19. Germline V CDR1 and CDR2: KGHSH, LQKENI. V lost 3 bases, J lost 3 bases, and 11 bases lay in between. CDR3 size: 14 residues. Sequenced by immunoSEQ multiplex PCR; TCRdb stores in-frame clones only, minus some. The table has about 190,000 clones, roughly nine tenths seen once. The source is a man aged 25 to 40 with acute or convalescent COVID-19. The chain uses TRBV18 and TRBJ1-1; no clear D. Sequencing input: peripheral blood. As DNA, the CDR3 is TGTGCCAGCTCACCTCGGAGTGGAGACACTGAAGCTTTCTTT. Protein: CASSPRSGDTEAFF.